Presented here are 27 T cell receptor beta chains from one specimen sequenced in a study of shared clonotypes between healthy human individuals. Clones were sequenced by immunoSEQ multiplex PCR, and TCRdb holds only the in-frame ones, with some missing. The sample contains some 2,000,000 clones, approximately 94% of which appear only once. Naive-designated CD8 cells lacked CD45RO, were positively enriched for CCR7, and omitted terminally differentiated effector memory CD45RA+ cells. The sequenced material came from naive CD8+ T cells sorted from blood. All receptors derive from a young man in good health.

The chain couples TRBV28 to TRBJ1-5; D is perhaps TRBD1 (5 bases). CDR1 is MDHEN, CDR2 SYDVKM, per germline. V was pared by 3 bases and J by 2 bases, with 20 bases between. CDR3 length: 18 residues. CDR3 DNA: TGTGCCAGCAGTTTGGGTTTCCGACAGATCGTAGGCAATCAGCCCCAGCATTTT. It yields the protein CASSLGFRQIVGNQPQHF.

This CDR3 is CASSLAPGGPETQYF. DNA of the CDR3: TGTGCCAGCAGTTTAGCCCCGGGGGGGCCAGAGACCCAGTACTTC. This chain links TRBV28 with TRBJ2-5; 8 bases are a match to TRBD2. V was pared by 2 bases and J by 4 bases, with 6 bases of the junction left unmatched. There are 15 residues in the CDR3. Germline lookup yields CDR1 MDHEN and CDR2 SYDVKM.

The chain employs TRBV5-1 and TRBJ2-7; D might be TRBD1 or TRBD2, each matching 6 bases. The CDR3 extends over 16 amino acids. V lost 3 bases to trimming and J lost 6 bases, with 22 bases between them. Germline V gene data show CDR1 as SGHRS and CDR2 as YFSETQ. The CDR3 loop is CASSWTTGTTAGEQYF. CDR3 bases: TGCGCCAGCAGCTGGACGACAGGTACGACAGCGGGCGAGCAGTACTTC.

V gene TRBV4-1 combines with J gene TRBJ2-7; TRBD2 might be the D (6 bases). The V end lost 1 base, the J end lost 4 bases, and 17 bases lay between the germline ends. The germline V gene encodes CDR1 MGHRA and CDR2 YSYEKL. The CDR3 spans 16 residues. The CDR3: CASSQVGQGGFYEQYF. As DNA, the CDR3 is TGCGCCAGCAGCCAAGTGGGTCAGGGAGGATTTTACGAGCAGTACTTC.

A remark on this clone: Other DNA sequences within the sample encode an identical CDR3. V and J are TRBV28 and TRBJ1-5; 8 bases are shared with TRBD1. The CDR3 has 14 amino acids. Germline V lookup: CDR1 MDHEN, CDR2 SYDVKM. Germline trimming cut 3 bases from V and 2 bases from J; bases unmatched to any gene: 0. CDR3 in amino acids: CASSLGQGNQPQHF. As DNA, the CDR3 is TGTGCCAGCAGTTTGGGACAGGGCAATCAGCCCCAGCATTTT.

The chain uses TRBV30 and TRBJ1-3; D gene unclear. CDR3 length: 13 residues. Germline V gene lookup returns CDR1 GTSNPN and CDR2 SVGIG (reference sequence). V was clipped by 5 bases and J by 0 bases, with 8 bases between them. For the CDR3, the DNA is TGTGCCTGGGGTGAGGGCTCTGGAAACACCATATATTTT. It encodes CAWGEGSGNTIYF.

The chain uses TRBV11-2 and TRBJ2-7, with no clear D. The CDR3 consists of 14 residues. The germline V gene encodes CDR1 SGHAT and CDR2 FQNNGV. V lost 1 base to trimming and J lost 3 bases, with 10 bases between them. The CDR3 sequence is CASSLGGFYYEQYF. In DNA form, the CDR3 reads TGTGCCAGCAGCTTAGGTGGCTTCTACTACGAGCAGTACTTC.

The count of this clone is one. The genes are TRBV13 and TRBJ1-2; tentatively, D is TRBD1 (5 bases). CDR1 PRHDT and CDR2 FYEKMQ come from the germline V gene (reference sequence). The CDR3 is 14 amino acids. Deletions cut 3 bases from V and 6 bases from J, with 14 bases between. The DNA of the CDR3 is TGTGCCAGCAGCTTTAGGGACCCCCTGAATGGCTACACCTTC. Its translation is CASSFRDPLNGYTF.

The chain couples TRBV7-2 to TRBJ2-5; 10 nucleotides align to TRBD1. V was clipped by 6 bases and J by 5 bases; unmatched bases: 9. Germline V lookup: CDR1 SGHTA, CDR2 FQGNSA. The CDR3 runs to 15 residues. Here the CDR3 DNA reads TGTGCCAGCAGACGCCCGGGACAGGGGACGGAGACCCAGTACTTC. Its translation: CASRRPGQGTETQYF.

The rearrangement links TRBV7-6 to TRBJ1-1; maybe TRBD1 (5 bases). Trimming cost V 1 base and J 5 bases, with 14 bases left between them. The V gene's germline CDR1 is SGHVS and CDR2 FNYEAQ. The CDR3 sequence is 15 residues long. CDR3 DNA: TGTGCCAGCAGCTTAGAGCACGGGGGGAGGACTGAAGCTTTCTTT. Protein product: CASSLEHGGRTEAFF.

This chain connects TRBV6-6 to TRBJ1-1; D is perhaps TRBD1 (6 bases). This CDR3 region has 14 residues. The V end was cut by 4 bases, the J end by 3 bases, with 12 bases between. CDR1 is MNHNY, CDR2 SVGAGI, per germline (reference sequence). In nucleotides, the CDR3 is TGTGCCAGCAGTTTGCTACAGGGAGACACTGAAGCTTTCTTT. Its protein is CASSLLQGDTEAFF.

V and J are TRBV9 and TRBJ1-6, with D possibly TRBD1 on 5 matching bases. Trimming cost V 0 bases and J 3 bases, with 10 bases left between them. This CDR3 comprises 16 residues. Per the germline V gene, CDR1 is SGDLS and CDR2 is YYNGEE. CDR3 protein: CASSVGVGGYNSPLHF. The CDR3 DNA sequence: TGTGCCAGCAGCGTAGGCGTTGGGGGCTATAATTCACCCCTCCACTTT.

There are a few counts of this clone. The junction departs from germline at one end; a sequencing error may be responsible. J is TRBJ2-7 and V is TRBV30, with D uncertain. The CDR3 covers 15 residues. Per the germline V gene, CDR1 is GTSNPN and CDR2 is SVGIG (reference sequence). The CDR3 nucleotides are TGTGCCTGGACCCCCGCGACATCGACCCCCTACGTGCAGTGCTTC. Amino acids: CAWTPATSTPYVQCF.

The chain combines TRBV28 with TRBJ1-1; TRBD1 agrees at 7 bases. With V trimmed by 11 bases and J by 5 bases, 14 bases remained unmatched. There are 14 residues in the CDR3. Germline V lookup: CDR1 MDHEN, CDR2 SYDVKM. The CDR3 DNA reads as TGTGCCGCAAGGGACACAGGGGCTAAGACTGAAGCTTTCTTT. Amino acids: CAARDTGAKTEAFF. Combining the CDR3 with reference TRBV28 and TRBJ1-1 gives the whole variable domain DVKVTQSSRYLVKRTGEKVFLECVQDMDHENMFWYRQDPGLGLRLIYFSYDVKMKEKGDIPEGYSVSREKKERFSLILESASTNQTSMYLCAARDTGAKTEAFFGQGTRLTVV.

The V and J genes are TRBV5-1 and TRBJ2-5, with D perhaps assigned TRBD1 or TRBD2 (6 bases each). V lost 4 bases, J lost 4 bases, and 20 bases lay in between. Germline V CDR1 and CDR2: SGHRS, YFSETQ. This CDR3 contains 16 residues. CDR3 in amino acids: CASSVDASGGIETQYF. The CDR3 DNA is TGCGCCAGCAGCGTGGACGCCTCCGGGGGCATAGAGACCCAGTACTTC.

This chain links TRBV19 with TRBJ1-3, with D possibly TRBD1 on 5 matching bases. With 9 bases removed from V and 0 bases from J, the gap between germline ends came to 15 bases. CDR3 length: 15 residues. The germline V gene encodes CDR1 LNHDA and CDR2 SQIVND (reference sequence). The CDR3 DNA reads TGTGCCAGCCGGGACGGCTACCACTCTGGAAACACCATATATTTT. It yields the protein CASRDGYHSGNTIYF.

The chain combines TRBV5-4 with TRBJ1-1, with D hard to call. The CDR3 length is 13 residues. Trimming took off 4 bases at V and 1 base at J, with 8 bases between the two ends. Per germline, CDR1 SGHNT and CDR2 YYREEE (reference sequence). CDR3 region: CASSPVGNTEAFF. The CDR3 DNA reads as TGTGCCAGCAGCCCCGTGGGGAACACTGAAGCTTTCTTT.

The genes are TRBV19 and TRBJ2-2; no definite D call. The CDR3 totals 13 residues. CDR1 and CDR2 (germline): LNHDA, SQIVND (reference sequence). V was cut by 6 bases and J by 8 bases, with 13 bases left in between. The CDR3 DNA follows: TGTGCCAGTAGAGATCCCGATAGGGGGGAGCTGTTTTTT. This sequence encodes CASRDPDRGELFF.

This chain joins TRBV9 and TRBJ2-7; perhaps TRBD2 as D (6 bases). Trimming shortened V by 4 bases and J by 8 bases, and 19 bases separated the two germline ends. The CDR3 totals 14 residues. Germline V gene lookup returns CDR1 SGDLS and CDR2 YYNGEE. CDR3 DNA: TGTGCCAGCAGCCCGGGCGGGGCCCCCTATCAGCAGTACTTC. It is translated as CASSPGGAPYQQYF.

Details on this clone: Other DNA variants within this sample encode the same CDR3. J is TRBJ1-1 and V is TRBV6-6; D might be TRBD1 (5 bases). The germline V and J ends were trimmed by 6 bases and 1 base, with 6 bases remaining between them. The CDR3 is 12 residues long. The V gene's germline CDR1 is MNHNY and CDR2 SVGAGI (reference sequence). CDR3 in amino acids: CASRQGNTEAFF. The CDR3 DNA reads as TGTGCCAGCAGGCAGGGGAACACTGAAGCTTTCTTT.

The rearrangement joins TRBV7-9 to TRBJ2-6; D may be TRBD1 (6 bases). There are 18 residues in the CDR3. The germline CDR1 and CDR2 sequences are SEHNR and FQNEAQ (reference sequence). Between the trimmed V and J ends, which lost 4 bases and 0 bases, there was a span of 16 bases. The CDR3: CASSSNWGHLSGANVLTF. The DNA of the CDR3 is TGTGCCAGCAGCTCAAACTGGGGACATCTCTCTGGGGCCAACGTCCTGACTTTC.

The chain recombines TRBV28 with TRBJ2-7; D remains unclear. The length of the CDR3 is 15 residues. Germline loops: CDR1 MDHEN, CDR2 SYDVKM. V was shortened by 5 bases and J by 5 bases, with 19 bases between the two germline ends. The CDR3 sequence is CASSTHEESIHEQYF. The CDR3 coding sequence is TGTGCCAGCAGTACCCATGAGGAGTCCATCCACGAGCAGTACTTC.

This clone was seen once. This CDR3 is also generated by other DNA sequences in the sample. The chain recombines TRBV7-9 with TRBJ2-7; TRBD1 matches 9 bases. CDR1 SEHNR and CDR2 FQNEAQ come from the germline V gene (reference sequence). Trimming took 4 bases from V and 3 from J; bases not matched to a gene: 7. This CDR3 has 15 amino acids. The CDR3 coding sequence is TGTGCCAGCAGCTCTCCGGGACAGGGACGCTACGAGCAGTACTTC. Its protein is CASSSPGQGRYEQYF.

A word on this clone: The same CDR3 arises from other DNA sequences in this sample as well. The CDR3 DNA reads as TGTGCCAGCAGCCAGGACGGAAACTCTGGAAACACCATATATTTT. Amino acids: CASSQDGNSGNTIYF. The chain recombines TRBV27 with TRBJ1-3; D unresolved. This CDR3 is 15 amino acids long. Trimming took 6 bases from V and 0 from J, leaving 12 bases between them. Looked up from germline, CDR1 is MNHEY and CDR2 is SMNVEV (reference sequence).

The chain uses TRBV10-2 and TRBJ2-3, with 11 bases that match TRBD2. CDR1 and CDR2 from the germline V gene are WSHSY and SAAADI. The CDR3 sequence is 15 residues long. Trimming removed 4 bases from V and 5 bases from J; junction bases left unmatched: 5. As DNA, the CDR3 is TGCGCCAGCAGTGTTCTAGCGGGGGGTTTAGATACGCAGTATTTT. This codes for CASSVLAGGLDTQYF.

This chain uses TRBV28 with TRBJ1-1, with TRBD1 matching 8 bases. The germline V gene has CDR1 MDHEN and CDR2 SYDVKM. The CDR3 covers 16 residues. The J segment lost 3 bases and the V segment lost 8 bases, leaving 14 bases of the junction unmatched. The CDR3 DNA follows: TGTGCCAGCCTAGGGCAGGGGGCCGGGTCGGACACTGAAGCTTTCTTT. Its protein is CASLGQGAGSDTEAFF.

The CDR3 bases are TGTGCCAGCAGCTTACTGCCAGGGGGGTATGGCTACACCTTC. Amino acid sequence: CASSLLPGGYGYTF. The chain recombines TRBV11-1 with TRBJ1-2, with 7 bases aligning to TRBD1. The CDR3 has 14 amino acids. The V and J ends lost 2 bases and 5 bases, in that order; junction bases with no gene match: 5. Germline V gene data show CDR1 as SGHAT and CDR2 as FQDESV (reference sequence).